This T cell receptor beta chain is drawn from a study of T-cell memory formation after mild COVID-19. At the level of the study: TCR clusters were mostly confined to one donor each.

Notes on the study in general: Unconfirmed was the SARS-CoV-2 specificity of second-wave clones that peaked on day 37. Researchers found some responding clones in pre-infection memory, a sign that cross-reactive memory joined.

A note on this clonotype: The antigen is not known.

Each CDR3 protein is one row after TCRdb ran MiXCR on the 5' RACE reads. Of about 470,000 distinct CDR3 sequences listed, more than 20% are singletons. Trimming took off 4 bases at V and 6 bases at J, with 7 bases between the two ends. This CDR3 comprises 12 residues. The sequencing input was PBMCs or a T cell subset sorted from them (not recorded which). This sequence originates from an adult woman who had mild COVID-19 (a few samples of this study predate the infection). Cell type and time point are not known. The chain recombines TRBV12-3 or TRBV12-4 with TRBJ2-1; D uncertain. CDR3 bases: TGTGCCAGCAGTTGGGATGTCAATGAGCAGTTCTTC. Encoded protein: CASSWDVNEQFF.